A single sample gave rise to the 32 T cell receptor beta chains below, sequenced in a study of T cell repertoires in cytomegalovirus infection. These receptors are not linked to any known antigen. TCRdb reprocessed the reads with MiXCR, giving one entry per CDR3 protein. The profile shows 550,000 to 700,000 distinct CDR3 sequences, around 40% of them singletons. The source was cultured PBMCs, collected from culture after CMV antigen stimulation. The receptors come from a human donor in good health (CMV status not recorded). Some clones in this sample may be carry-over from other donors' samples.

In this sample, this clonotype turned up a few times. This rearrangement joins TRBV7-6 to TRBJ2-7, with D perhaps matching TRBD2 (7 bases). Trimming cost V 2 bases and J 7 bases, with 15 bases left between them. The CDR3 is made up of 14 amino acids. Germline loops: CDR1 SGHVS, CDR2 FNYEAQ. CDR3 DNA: TGTGCCAGCAGCTTATTGGGGGGGCAAGGGGAGCAGTACTTC. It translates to CASSLLGGQGEQYF. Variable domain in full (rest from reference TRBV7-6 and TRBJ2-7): GAGVSQSPRYKVTKRGQDVALRCDPISGHVSLYWYRQALGQGPEFLTYFNYEAQQDKSGLPNDRFSAERPEGSISTLTIQRTEQRDSAMYRCASSLLGGQGEQYFGPGTRLTVT.

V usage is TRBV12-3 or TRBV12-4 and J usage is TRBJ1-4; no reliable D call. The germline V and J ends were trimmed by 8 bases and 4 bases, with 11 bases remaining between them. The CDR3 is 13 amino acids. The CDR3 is CASSGPNNEKLFF. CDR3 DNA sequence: TGTGCCAGCTCAGGTCCCAATAATGAAAAACTGTTTTTT.

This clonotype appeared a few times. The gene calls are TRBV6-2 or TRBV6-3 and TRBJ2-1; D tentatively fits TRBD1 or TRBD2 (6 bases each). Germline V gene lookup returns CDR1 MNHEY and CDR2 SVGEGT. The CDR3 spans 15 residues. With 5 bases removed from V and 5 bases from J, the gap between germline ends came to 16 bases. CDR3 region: CASSTERGTDNEQFF. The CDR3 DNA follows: TGTGCCAGCAGTACAGAAAGGGGGACTGACAATGAGCAGTTCTTC.

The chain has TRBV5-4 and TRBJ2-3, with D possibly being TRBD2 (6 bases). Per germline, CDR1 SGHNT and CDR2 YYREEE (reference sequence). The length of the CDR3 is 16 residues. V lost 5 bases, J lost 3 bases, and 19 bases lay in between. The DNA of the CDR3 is TGTGCCAGCAGGGGCGGAACGGGACTGAGTACAGATACGCAGTATTTT. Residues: CASRGGTGLSTDTQYF.

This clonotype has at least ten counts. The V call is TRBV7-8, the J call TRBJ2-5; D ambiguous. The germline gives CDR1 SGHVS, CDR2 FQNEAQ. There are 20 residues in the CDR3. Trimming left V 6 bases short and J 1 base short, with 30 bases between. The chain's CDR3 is CASRKGRGGESLHTQETQYF. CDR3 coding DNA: TGTGCCAGCAGGAAGGGTCGCGGCGGAGAGAGTCTACACACCCAAGAGACCCAGTACTTC.

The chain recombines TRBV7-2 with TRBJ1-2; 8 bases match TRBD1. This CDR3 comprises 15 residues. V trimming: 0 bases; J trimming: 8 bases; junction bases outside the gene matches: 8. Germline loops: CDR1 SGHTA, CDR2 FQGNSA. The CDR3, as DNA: TGTGCCAGCAGCTTAGCCAGGGGGCTCCGAGAAGGCTACACCTTC. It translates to CASSLARGLREGYTF.

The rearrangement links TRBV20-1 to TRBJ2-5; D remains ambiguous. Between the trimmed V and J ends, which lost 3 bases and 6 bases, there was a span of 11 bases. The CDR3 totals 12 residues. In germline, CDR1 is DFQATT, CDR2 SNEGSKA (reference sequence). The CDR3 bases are TGCAGTGCTAGCCCCGAAATTAAGACCCAGTACTTC. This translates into CSASPEIKTQYF.

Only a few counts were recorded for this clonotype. CDR3 protein: CASSPAWREKLFF. The CDR3 nucleotides are TGTGCCAGCAGCCCCGCTTGGAGGGAAAAACTGTTTTTT. The rearrangement uses TRBV12-3 or TRBV12-4 and TRBJ1-4; D call uncertain. Trimming took off 6 bases at V and 8 bases at J, with 13 bases between the two ends. The CDR3 contains 13 residues.

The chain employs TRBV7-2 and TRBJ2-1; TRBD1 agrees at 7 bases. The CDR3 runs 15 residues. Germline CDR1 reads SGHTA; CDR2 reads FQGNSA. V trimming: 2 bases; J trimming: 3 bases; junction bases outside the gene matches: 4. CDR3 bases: TGTGCCAGCAGCTTACAGGGGGAAGTCTACAATGAGCAGTTCTTC. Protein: CASSLQGEVYNEQFF.

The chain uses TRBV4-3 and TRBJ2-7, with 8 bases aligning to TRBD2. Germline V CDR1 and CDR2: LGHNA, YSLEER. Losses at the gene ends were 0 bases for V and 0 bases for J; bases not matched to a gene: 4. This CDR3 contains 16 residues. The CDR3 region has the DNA TGCGCCAGCAGCCAAGAGGAGACTAGCGTCTCCTACGAGCAGTACTTC. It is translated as CASSQEETSVSYEQYF.

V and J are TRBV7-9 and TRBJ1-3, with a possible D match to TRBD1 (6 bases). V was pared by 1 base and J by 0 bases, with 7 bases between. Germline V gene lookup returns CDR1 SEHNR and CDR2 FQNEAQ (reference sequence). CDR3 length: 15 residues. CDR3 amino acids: CASSLEGGSGNTIYF. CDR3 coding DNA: TGTGCCAGCAGCTTAGAAGGGGGCTCTGGAAACACCATATATTTT. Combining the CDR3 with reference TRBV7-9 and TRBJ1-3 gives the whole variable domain DTGVSQNPRHKITKRGQNVTFRCDPISEHNRLYWYRQTLGQGPEFLTYFQNEAQLEKSRLLSDRFSAERPKGSFSTLEIQRTEQGDSAMYLCASSLEGGSGNTIYFGEGSWLTVV.

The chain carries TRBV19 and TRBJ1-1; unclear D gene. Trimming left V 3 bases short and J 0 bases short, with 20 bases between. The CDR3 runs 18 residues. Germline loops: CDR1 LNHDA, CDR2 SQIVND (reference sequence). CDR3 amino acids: CASSMAPRGIGMNTEAFF. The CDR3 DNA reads TGTGCCAGTAGTATGGCCCCCAGAGGTATAGGCATGAACACTGAAGCTTTCTTT. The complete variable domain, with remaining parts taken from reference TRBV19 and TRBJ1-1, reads DGGITQSPKYLFRKEGQNVTLSCEQNLNHDAMYWYRQDPGQGLRLIYYSQIVNDFQKGDIAEGYSVSREKKESFPLTVTSAQKNPTAFYLCASSMAPRGIGMNTEAFFGQGTRLTVV.

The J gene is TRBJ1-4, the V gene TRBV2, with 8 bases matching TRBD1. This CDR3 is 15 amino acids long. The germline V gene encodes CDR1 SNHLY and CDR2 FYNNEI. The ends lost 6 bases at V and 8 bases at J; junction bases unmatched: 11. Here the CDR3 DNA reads TGTGCCAGCAGCCGAACCGGGACAGGAGTGGAAAAACTGTTTTTT. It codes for CASSRTGTGVEKLFF.

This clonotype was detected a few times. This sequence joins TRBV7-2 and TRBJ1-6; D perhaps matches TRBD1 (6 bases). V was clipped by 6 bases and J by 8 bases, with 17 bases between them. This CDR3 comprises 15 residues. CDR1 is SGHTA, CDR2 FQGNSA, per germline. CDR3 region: CASRVRGGSDSPLHF. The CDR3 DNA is TGTGCCAGCAGGGTGAGGGGGGGTTCGGATTCACCCCTCCACTTT.

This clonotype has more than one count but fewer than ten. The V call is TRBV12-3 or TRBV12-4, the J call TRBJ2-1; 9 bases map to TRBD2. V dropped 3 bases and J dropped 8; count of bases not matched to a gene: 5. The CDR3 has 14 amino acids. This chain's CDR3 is CASSLGGGGYEQFF. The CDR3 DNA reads TGTGCCAGCAGTTTGGGCGGGGGGGGCTATGAGCAGTTCTTC.

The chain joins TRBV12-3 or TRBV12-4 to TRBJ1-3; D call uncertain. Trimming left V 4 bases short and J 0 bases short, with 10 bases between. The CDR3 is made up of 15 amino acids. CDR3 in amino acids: CASSSRPYSGNTIYF. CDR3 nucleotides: TGTGCCAGCAGTTCCCGACCGTACTCTGGAAACACCATATATTTT.

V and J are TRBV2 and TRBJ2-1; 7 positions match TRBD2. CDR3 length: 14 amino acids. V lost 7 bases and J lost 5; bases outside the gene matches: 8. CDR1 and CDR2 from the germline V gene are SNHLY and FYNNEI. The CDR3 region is CASIGAGLDNEQFF. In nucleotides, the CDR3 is TGTGCCAGCATTGGAGCGGGATTGGACAATGAGCAGTTCTTC.

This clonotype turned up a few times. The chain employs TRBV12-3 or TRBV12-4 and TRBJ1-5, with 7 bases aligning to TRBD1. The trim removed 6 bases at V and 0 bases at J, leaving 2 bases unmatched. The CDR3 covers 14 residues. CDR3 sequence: CASRGQLSNQPQHF. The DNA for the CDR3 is TGTGCCAGCAGGGGACAGCTTAGCAATCAGCCCCAGCATTTT.

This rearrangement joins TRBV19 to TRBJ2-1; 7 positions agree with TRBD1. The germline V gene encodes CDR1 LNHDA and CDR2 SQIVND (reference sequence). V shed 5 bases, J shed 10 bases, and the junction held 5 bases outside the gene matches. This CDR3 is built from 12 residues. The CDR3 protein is CASSFQDREQFF. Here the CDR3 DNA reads TGTGCCAGTAGTTTCCAGGACAGGGAGCAGTTCTTC.

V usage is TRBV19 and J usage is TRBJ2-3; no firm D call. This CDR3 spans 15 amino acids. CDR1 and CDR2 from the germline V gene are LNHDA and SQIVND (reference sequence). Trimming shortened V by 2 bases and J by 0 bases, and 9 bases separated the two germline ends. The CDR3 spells CASSIIGRSTDTQYF. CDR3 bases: TGTGCCAGTAGTATAATCGGCCGGAGCACAGATACGCAGTATTTT.

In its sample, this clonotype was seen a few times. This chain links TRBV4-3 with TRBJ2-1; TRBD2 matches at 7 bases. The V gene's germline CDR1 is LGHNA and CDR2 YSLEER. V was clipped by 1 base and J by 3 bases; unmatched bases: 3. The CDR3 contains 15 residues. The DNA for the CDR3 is TGCGCCAGCAGCCAAGGGCGGGGGTACTACAATGAGCAGTTCTTC. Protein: CASSQGRGYYNEQFF.

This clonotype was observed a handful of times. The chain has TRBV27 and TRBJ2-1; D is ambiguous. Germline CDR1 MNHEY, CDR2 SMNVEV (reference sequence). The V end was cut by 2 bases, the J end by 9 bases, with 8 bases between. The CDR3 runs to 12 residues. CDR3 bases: TGTGCCAGCAGTTTAATCCGTAGTGAGCAGTTCTTC. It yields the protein CASSLIRSEQFF.

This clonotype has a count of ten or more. The CDR3 loop is CASSPGAGLNTGELFF. CDR3 coding DNA: TGTGCCAGCAGCCCAGGGGCAGGGTTAAACACCGGGGAGCTGTTTTTT. The chain is built from TRBV7-2 and TRBJ2-2, with a weak D call TRBD1 (6 bases). Germline values: CDR1 SGHTA, CDR2 FQGNSA. V was pared by 5 bases and J by 2 bases, with 15 bases between. CDR3 length: 16 residues.

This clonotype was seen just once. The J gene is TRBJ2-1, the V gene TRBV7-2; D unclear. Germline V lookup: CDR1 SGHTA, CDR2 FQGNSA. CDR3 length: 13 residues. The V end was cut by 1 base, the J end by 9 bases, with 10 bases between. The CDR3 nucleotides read TGTGCCAGCAGCTTAGTCCACGGTCTTGAGCAGTTCTTC. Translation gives CASSLVHGLEQFF.

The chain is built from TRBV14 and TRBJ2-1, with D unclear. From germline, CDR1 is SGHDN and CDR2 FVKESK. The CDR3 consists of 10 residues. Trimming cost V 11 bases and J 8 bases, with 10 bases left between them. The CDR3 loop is CARPRDEQFF. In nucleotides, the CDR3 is TGTGCCCGCCCAAGGGATGAGCAGTTCTTC. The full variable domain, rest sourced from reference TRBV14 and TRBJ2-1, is EAGVTQFPSHSVIEKGQTVTLRCDPISGHDNLYWYRRVMGKEIKFLLHFVKESKQDESGMPNNRFLAERTGGTYSTLKVQPAELEDSGVYFCARPRDEQFFGPGTRLTVL.

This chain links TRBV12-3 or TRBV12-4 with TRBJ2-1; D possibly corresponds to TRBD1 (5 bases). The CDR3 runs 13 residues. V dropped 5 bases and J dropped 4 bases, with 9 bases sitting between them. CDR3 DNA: TGTGCCAGCAGTCAGACAGTTTACAATGAGCAGTTCTTC. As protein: CASSQTVYNEQFF.

The CDR3 loop reads CASSHLGRGLGDYEQYF. The CDR3 coding sequence is TGTGCCAGCAGCCACCTCGGCCGGGGACTGGGGGACTACGAGCAGTACTTC. The genes are TRBV14 and TRBJ2-7, with a possible D match to TRBD2 (6 bases). Deletions cut 3 bases from V and 3 bases from J, with 21 bases between. CDR1 is SGHDN and CDR2 is FVKESK in the germline V gene. The CDR3 covers 17 residues.

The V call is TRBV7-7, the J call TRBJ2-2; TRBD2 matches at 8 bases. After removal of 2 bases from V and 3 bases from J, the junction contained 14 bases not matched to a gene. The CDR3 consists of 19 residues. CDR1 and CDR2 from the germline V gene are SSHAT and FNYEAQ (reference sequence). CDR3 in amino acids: CASSLRAGVVESDTGELFF. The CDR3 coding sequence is TGTGCCAGCAGCTTAAGAGCGGGGGTGGTCGAATCGGACACCGGGGAGCTGTTTTTT.

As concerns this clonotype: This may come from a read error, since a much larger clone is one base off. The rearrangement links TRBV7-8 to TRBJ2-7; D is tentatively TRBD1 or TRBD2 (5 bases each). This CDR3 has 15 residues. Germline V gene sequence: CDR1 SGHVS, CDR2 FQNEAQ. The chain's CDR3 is CASSLARGRTYEQCF. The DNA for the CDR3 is TGTGCCAGCAGCTTAGCGAGGGGTAGGACCTACGAGCAGTGCTTC.

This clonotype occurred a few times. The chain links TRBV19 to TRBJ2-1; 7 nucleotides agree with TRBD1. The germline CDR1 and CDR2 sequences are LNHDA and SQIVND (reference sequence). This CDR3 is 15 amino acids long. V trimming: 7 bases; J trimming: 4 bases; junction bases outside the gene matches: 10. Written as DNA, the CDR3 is TGTGCCAGTACCCCTGACAGGGACCTATACAATGAGCAGTTCTTC. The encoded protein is CASTPDRDLYNEQFF.

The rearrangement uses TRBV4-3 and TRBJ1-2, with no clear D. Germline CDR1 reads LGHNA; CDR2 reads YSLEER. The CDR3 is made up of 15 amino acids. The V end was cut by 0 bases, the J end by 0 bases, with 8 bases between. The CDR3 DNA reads TGCGCCAGCAGCCAAGACGTAAGAACTAACTATGGCTACACCTTC. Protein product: CASSQDVRTNYGYTF.

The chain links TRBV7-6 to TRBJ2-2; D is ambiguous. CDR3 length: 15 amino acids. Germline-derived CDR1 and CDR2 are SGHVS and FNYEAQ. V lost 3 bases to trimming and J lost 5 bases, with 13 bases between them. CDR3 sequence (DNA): TGTGCCAGCAGCTTGAGGTCGCCCGATACCGGGGAGCTGTTTTTT. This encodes CASSLRSPDTGELFF.